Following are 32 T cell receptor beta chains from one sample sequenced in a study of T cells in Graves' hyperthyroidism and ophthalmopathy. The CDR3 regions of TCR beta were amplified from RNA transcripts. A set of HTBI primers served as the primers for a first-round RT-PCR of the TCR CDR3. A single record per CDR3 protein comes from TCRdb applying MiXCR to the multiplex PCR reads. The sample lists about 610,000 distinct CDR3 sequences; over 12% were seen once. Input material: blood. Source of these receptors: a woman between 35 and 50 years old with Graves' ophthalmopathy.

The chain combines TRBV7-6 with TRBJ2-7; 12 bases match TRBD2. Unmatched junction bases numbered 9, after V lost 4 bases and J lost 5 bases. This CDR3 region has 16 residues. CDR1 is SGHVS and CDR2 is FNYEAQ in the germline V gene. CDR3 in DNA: TGTGCCAGCAGCTCGACCGGGACTAGCGGGCATCACGAGCAGTACTTC. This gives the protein CASSSTGTSGHHEQYF.

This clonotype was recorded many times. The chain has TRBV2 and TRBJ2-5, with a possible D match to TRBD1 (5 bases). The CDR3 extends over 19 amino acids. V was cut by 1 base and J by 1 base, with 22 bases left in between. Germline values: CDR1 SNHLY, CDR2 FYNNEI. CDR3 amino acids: CASSEEFEWGTRGQETQYF. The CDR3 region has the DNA TGTGCCAGCAGTGAAGAATTTGAATGGGGAACAAGGGGCCAAGAGACCCAGTACTTC.

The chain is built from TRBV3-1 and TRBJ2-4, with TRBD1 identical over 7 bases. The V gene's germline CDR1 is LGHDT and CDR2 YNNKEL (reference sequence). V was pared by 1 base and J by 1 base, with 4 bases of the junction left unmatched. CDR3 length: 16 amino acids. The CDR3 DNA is TGTGCCAGCAGCCAAGGATTGGACAGGGCCAAAAACATTCAGTACTTC. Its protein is CASSQGLDRAKNIQYF.

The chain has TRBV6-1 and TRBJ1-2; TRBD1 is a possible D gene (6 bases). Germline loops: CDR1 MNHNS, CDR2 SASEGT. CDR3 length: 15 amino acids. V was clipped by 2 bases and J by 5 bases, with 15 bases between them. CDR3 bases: TGTGCCAGCAGTGAATGGACAGAGCCACAATATGGCTACACCTTC. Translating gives CASSEWTEPQYGYTF.

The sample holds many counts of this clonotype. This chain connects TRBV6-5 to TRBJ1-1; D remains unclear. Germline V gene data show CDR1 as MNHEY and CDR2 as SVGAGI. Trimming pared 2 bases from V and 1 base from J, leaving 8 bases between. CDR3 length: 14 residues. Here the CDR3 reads CASSYRAPNTEAFF. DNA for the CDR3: TGTGCCAGCAGTTACCGGGCTCCGAACACTGAAGCTTTCTTT.

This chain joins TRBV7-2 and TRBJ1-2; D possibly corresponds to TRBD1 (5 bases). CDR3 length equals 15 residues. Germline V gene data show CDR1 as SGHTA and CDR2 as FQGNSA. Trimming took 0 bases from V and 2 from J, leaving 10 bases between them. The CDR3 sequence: CASSLAWDHNYGYTF. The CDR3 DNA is TGTGCCAGCAGCTTAGCCTGGGACCACAACTATGGCTACACCTTC. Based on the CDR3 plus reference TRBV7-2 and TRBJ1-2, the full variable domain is GAGVSQSPSNKVTEKGKDVELRCDPISGHTALYWYRQSLGQGLEFLIYFQGNSAPDKSGLPSDRFSAERTGGSVSTLTIQRTQQEDSAVYLCASSLAWDHNYGYTFGSGTRLTVV.

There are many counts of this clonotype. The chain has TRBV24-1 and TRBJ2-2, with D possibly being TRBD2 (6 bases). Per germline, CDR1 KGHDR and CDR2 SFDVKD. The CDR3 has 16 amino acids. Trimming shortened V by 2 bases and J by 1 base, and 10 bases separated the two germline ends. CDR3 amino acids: CATSDSSSGNTGELFF. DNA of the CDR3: TGTGCCACCAGTGATTCGAGTAGCGGGAACACCGGGGAGCTGTTTTTT.

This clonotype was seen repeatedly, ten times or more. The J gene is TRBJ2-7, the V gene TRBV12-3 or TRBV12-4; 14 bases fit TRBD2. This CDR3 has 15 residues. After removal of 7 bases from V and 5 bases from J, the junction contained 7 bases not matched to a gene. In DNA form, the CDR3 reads TGTGCCAGCAACCGGGGACTAGCGGGAGTCCACGAGCAGTACTTC. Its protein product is CASNRGLAGVHEQYF.

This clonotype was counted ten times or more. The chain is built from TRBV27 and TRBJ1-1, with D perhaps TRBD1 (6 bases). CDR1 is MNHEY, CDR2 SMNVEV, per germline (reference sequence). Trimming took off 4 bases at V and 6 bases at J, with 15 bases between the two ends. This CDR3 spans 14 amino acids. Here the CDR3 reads CASSSHNREPEAFF. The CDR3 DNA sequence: TGTGCCAGCAGTTCGCATAACAGGGAACCTGAAGCTTTCTTT.

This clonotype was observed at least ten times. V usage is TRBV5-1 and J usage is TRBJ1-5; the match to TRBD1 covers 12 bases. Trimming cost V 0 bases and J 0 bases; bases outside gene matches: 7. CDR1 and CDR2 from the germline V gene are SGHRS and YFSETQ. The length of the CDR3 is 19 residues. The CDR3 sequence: CASSLEGGTGGPSNQPQHF. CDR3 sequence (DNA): TGCGCCAGCAGCTTGGAAGGCGGGACAGGGGGCCCTAGCAATCAGCCCCAGCATTTT.

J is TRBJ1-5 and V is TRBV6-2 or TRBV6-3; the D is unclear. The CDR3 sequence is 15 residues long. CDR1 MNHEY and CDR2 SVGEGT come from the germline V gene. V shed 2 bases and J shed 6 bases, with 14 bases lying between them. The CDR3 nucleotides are TGTGCCAGCAGTTACACCCGGGCCGTTGCTCAGCCCCAGCATTTT. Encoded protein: CASSYTRAVAQPQHF.

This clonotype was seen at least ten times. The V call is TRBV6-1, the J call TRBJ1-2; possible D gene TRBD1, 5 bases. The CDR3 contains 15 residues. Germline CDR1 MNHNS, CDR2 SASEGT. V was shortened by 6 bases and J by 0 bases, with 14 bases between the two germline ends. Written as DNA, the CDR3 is TGTGCCAGCAGGGGATGGGACGGACCTAACTATGGCTACACCTTC. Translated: CASRGWDGPNYGYTF.

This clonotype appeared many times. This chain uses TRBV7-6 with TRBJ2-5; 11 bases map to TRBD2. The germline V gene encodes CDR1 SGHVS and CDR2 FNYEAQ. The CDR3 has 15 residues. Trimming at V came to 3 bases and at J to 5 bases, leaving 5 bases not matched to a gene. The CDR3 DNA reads TGTGCCAGCAGCTTCTCTAGCGGGAGGTTGGAGACCCAGTACTTC. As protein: CASSFSSGRLETQYF.

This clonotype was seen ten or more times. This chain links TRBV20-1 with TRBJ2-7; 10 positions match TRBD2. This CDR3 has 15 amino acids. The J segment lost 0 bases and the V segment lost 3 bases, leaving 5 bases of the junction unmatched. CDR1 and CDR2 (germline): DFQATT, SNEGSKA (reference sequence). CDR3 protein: CSAREREGFSYEQYF. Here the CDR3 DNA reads TGCAGTGCTAGGGAGCGGGAGGGGTTCTCCTACGAGCAGTACTTC.

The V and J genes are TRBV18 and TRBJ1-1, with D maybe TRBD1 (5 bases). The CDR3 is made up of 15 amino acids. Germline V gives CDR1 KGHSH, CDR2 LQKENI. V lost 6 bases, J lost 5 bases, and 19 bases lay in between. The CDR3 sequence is CASSTRIQGRTEAFF. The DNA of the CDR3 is TGTGCCAGCTCTACCAGGATCCAGGGTAGAACTGAAGCTTTCTTT.

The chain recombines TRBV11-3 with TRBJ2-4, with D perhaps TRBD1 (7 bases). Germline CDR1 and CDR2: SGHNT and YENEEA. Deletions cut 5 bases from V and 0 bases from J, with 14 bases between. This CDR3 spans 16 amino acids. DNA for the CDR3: TGTGCCAGCAGCACGGGGGACAGACTAGCCAAAAACATTCAGTACTTC. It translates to CASSTGDRLAKNIQYF.

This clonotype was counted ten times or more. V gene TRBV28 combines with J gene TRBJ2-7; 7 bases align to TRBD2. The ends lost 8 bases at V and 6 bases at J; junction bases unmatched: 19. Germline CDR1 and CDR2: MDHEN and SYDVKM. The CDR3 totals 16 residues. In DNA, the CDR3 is TGTGCCAGCTCTAATACGGGAGTGCGGGAGCTTAGCGAGCAGTACTTC. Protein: CASSNTGVRELSEQYF.

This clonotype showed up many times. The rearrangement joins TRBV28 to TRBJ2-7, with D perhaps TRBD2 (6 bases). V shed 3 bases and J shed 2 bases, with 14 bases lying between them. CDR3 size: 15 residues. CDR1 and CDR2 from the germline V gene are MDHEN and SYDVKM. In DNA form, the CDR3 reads TGTGCCAGCAGTTTGACGGGGGACCCGACCTACGAGCAGTACTTC. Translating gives CASSLTGDPTYEQYF.

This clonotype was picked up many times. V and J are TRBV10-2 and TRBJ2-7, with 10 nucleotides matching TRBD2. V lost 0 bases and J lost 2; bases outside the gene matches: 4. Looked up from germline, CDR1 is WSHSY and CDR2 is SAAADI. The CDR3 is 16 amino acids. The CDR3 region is CASSESTSGAAYEQYF. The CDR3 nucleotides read TGCGCCAGCAGTGAGTCCACTAGCGGGGCTGCCTACGAGCAGTACTTC.

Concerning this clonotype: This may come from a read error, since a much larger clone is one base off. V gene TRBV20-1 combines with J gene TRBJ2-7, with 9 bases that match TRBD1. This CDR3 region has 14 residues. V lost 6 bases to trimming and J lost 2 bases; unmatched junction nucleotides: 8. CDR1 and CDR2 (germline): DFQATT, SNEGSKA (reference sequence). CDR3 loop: CSASAGTGTYEQYF. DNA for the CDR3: TGCAGTGCCTCAGCCGGGACAGGGACCTACGAGCAGTACTTC.

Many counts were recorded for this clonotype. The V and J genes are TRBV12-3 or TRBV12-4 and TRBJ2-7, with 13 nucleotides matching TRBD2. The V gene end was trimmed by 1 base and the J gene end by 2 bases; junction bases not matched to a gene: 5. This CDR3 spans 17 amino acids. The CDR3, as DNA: TGTGCCAGCAGTTTAGGGACTAGCGGGAGAATCACCTACGAGCAGTACTTC. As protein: CASSLGTSGRITYEQYF.

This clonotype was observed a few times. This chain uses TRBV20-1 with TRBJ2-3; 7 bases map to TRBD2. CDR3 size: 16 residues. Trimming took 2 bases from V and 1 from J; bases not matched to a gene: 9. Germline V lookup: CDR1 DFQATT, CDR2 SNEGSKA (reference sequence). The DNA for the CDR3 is TGCAGTGCTAGACATAGCGGGTGGAGAGGCACAGATACGCAGTATTTT. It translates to CSARHSGWRGTDTQYF.

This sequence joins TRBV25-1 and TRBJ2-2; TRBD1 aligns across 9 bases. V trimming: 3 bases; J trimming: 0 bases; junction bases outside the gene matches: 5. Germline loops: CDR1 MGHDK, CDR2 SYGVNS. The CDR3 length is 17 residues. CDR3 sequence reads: CASSDHRTGANTGELFF. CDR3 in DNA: TGTGCCAGCAGTGACCATAGGACAGGGGCGAACACCGGGGAGCTGTTTTTT.

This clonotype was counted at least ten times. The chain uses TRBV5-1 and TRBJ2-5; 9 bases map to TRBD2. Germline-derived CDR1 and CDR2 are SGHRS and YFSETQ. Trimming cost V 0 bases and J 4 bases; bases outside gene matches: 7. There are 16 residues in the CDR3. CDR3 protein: CASSLAVSGSGETQYF. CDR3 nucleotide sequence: TGCGCCAGCAGCTTGGCGGTTAGCGGGAGTGGAGAGACCCAGTACTTC.

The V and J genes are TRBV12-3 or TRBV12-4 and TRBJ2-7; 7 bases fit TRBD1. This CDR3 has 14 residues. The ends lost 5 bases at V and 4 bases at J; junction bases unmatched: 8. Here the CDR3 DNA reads TGTGCCAGCAGTCGACAGGGCGGTGGATACGAGCAGTACTTC. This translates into CASSRQGGGYEQYF.

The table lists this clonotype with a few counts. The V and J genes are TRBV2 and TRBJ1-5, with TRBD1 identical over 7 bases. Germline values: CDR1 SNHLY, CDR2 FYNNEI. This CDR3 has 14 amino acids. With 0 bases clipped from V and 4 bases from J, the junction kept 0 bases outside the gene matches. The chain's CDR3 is CASSEATGNQPQHF. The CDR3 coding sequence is TGTGCCAGCAGTGAAGCGACAGGGAATCAGCCCCAGCATTTT.

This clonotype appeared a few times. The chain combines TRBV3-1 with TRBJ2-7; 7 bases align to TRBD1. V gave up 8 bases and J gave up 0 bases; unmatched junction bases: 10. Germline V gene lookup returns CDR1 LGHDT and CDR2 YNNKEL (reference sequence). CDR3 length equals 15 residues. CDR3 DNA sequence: TGTGCCAGCGGCTTGCGCAGGGGGATCTCCTACGAGCAGTACTTC. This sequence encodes CASGLRRGISYEQYF.

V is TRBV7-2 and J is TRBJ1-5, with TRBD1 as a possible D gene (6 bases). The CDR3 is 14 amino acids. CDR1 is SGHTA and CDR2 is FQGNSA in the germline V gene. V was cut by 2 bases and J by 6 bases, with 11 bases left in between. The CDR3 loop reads CASSLRGASQPQHF. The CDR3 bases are TGTGCCAGCAGCTTACGGGGGGCCTCTCAGCCCCAGCATTTT.

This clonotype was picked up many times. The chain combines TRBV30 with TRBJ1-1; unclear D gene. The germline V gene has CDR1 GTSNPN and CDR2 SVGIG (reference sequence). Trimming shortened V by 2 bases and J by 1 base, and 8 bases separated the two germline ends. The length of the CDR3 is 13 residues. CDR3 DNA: TGTGCCTGGAGTTGGTGGGGGAACACTGAAGCTTTCTTT. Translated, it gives CAWSWWGNTEAFF.

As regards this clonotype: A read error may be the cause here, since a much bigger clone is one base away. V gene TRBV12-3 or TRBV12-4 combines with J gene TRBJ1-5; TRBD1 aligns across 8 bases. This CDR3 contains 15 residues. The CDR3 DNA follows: TGTGCCAGCAGTTTGGGGGGACAGGAGAATCAGCCCAAGCATTTT. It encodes CASSLGGQENQPKHF.

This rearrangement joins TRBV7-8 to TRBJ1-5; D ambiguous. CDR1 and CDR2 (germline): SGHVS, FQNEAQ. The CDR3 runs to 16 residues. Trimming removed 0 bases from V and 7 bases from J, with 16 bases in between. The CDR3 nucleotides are TGTGCCAGCAGCTTAGCGGCTCAGTTTGTGATACAGCCCCAGCATTTT. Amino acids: CASSLAAQFVIQPQHF.

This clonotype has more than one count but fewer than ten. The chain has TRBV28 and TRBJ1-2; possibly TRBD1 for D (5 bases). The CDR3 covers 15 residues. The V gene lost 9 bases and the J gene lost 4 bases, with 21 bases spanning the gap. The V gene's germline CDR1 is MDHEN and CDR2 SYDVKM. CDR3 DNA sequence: TGTGCCAGTAGGGGTGGGGGGTTTGGTGGCTATGGCTACACCTTC. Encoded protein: CASRGGGFGGYGYTF.